The clone carrying this T cell receptor beta chain was seen at least ten times. Its antigen is unidentified. Thyroid ultrasound and orbital computed tomography, with clinical symptoms and serum thyroxine and TRAb, informed diagnoses. Germline assignment: CDR1 LGHDT and CDR2 YNNKEL (reference sequence). This CDR3 has 15 residues. The V gene lost 3 bases and the J gene lost 7 bases, with 13 bases spanning the gap. The data were obtained in a study of T cells in Graves' hyperthyroidism and ophthalmopathy. Whole-study context: Peripheral blood was taken when the disease was first diagnosed, before any treatment began.

Study-level points and caveats: Among clonotypes expanded in thyroid above 0.001, most were also found in blood.

Regions amplified from RNA transcripts were the TCR beta CDR3 regions. HTBI primers were employed in a first-round RT-PCR of the TCR CDR3. TCRdb called the multiplex PCR reads again in MiXCR, with one record for every CDR3 protein. The table records hundreds of thousands of distinct CDR3 sequences, around 15% of them present only once. This chain joins TRBV3-1 and TRBJ1-6; D gene uncertain. Material: blood. The source of this sequence is a woman aged 60 to 75 with Graves' ophthalmopathy. CDR3 residues: CASSQGRQENSPLHF. Written as DNA, the CDR3 is TGTGCCAGCAGCCAGGGGAGGCAGGAAAATTCACCCCTCCACTTT.